Presented here are 26 T cell receptor beta chains from one specimen sequenced in a study of breast tumors, draining lymph nodes, adjacent tissues. A single record per CDR3 protein comes from TCRdb applying MiXCR to the multiplex PCR reads. The sample has about 130,000 distinct CDR3 sequences; 21% are singletons. The lymph nodes were axillary draining lymph nodes from breast cancer patients. The sample was axillary lymph node tissue. These TCRs come from a female donor with breast cancer. Some clones in this sample may be carry-over from other donors' samples.

About this clonotype: This sequence may be a read error, since a much larger clone differs from it by one base. V and J are TRBV11-1 and TRBJ2-1; 10 bases line up with TRBD2. The CDR3 is made up of 15 amino acids. The J segment lost 11 bases and the V segment lost 5 bases, leaving 12 bases of the junction unmatched. The germline V gene has CDR1 SGHAT and CDR2 FQDESV (reference sequence). The CDR3 sequence: CASSPSGRVGNQQFF. The CDR3 bases are TGTGCCAGCAGCCCGAGCGGGAGGGTAGGTAATCAGCAGTTCTTC.

This clonotype occurred many times. The V and J genes are TRBV6-5 and TRBJ1-2; no reliable D call. V was shortened by 0 bases and J by 3 bases, with 5 bases between the two germline ends. There are 13 residues in the CDR3. CDR1 is MNHEY, CDR2 SVGAGI, per germline. Here the CDR3 DNA reads TGTGCCAGCAGTTACTCTAGGGACTATGGCTACACCTTC. Translation: CASSYSRDYGYTF.

This clonotype was seen a few times. This chain connects TRBV30 to TRBJ1-3, with D possibly TRBD1 on 5 matching bases. Germline-derived CDR1 and CDR2 are GTSNPN and SVGIG (reference sequence). The length of the CDR3 is 14 residues. Trimming stripped 1 base from V and 5 bases from J, with 12 bases between. DNA for the CDR3: TGTGCCTGGAGTGCTGACAGACTCCGAAACACCATATATTTT. Protein product: CAWSADRLRNTIYF.

This clonotype was observed a few times. The V gene is TRBV27, the J gene TRBJ2-1; 11 nucleotides agree with TRBD2. CDR3 length equals 15 residues. Germline-derived CDR1 and CDR2 are MNHEY and SMNVEV (reference sequence). Trimming at V came to 3 bases and at J to 7 bases, leaving 5 bases not matched to a gene. Written as DNA, the CDR3 is TGTGCCAGCAGTTTGGCACTAGCGGGAGATAATGAGCAGTTCTTC. Its protein is CASSLALAGDNEQFF.

On this clonotype: A much larger clone differs from this one at a single base, so this may be a read error. The chain carries TRBV5-1 and TRBJ1-2; D remains ambiguous. The CDR3 has 13 amino acids. Trimming took 4 bases from V and 1 from J, leaving 8 bases between them. Looked up from germline, CDR1 is SGHRS and CDR2 is YFSETQ. The CDR3 spells CASSPVSNYGYTF. The CDR3 nucleotides are TGCGCCAGCAGCCCCGTCAGTAACTATGGCTACACCTTC.

This clonotype was counted at least ten times. J is TRBJ2-7 and V is TRBV4-1, with 15 bases that match TRBD2. Unmatched junction bases numbered 4, after V lost 0 bases and J lost 1 base. The germline V gene encodes CDR1 MGHRA and CDR2 YSYEKL. This CDR3 comprises 18 residues. The CDR3: CASSQEAGLAGGSYEQYF. In nucleotides, the CDR3 is TGCGCCAGCAGCCAAGAAGCGGGACTAGCGGGAGGTTCCTACGAGCAGTACTTC.

As regards this clonotype: A read error may be the cause here, since a much bigger clone is one base away. CDR3 residues: CASSVGSAEELFF. The CDR3 DNA is TGCGCCAGCAGCGTAGGCAGTGCCGAGGAGCTGTTTTTT. The rearrangement links TRBV5-1 to TRBJ2-2; D remains ambiguous. The CDR3 covers 13 residues. Germline V CDR1 and CDR2: SGHRS, YFSETQ. Trimming shortened V by 4 bases and J by 10 bases, and 14 bases separated the two germline ends.

The V call is TRBV19, the J call TRBJ1-5, with 7 bases that match TRBD1. From germline, CDR1 is LNHDA and CDR2 SQIVND (reference sequence). Unmatched junction bases numbered 4, after V lost 5 bases and J lost 6 bases. The CDR3 covers 13 residues. CDR3 sequence: CASSQGGGQPQHF. CDR3 nucleotides: TGTGCCAGTAGTCAAGGGGGCGGTCAGCCCCAGCATTTT.

With regard to this clonotype: Possible read error: a much larger clone is one base away. This sequence joins TRBV7-2 and TRBJ2-1; D is unresolved. CDR1 SGHTA and CDR2 FQGNSA come from the germline V gene. This CDR3 is built from 14 residues. The CDR3 loop is CAGSISISYNEQFF. DNA for the CDR3: TGTGCCGGCAGCATTAGTATCTCCTACAATGAGCAGTTCTTC.

The chain is built from TRBV4-2 and TRBJ1-2, with D tentatively TRBD1 (6 bases). The CDR3 consists of 14 residues. Trimming stripped 4 bases from V and 7 bases from J, with 16 bases between. CDR1 and CDR2 from the germline V gene are LGHNA and YNFKEQ. The CDR3 DNA is TGTGCCAGCAGCCCCCCGGCCACAGGGAGTGGCTACACCTTC. Its protein product is CASSPPATGSGYTF.

This clonotype was seen repeatedly, ten times or more. J is TRBJ2-3 and V is TRBV12-3 or TRBV12-4, with D perhaps TRBD2 (6 bases). Trimming stripped 7 bases from V and 2 bases from J, with 16 bases between. The CDR3 is 15 residues long. CDR3 amino acids: CASTGGEAYTDTQYF. DNA of the CDR3: TGTGCCAGCACGGGTGGGGAGGCCTACACAGATACGCAGTATTTT.

This clonotype was seen many times. V gene TRBV12-3 or TRBV12-4 combines with J gene TRBJ2-1, with 12 positions matching TRBD2. The CDR3 is made up of 15 amino acids. Trimming removed 7 bases from V and 5 bases from J; junction bases left unmatched: 6. The CDR3 here is CASTSTSGSDNEQFF. The CDR3 DNA is TGTGCCAGCACCTCGACTAGCGGGAGCGACAATGAGCAGTTCTTC.

At least ten counts were recorded for this clonotype. The chain uses TRBV19 and TRBJ2-7; TRBD1 aligns across 7 bases. Germline-derived CDR1 and CDR2 are LNHDA and SQIVND (reference sequence). The CDR3 runs to 13 residues. The trim removed 3 bases at V and 3 bases at J, leaving 2 bases unmatched. This chain's CDR3 is CASSINRGYEQYF. DNA for the CDR3: TGTGCCAGTAGTATTAACAGGGGCTACGAGCAGTACTTC. Looking up the rest from reference TRBV19 and TRBJ2-7 gives the full variable domain: DGGITQSPKYLFRKEGQNVTLSCEQNLNHDAMYWYRQDPGQGLRLIYYSQIVNDFQKGDIAEGYSVSREKKESFPLTVTSAQKNPTAFYLCASSINRGYEQYFGPGTRLTVT.

This clonotype was seen ten or more times. V is TRBV24-1 and J is TRBJ2-3; the match to TRBD2 covers 8 bases. There are 16 residues in the CDR3. Germline-derived CDR1 and CDR2 are KGHDR and SFDVKD. V lost 4 bases and J lost 0; bases outside the gene matches: 5. In DNA form, the CDR3 reads TGTGCCACCAGTGAACGACTAGCGCCGAGCACAGATACGCAGTATTTT. Protein product: CATSERLAPSTDTQYF.

This clonotype was seen many times. V gene TRBV20-1 combines with J gene TRBJ2-7; D remains ambiguous. Germline lookup yields CDR1 DFQATT and CDR2 SNEGSKA (reference sequence). Trimming took 0 bases from V and 6 from J, leaving 9 bases between them. This CDR3 has 12 amino acids. Here the CDR3 reads CSARDLASEQYF. The CDR3 bases are TGCAGTGCTAGAGATCTCGCGTCCGAGCAGTACTTC.

This clonotype was recorded at least ten times. J is TRBJ1-3 and V is TRBV9; D unresolved. CDR3 length: 15 amino acids. Trimming stripped 0 bases from V and 2 bases from J, with 9 bases between. The germline gives CDR1 SGDLS, CDR2 YYNGEE. In DNA form, the CDR3 reads TGTGCCAGCAGCGTAGACGGAAGAGCTGGAAACACCATATATTTT. Amino acids: CASSVDGRAGNTIYF.

This clonotype was found many times. This chain links TRBV20-1 with TRBJ2-3, with 7 bases fitting TRBD2. Trimming took 3 bases from V and 0 from J; bases not matched to a gene: 12. This CDR3 is built from 17 residues. Germline CDR1 is DFQATT and CDR2 is SNEGSKA (reference sequence). Written as DNA, the CDR3 is TGCAGTGCTAGCGCCTACCGGACTAGAACTAGCACAGATACGCAGTATTTT. Its protein product is CSASAYRTRTSTDTQYF.

This clonotype showed up just a few times. This chain links TRBV9 with TRBJ2-1; 12 bases are a match to TRBD2. CDR1 and CDR2 from the germline V gene are SGDLS and YYNGEE. There are 16 residues in the CDR3. V lost 0 bases to trimming and J lost 5 bases; unmatched junction nucleotides: 3. The CDR3 reads CASSVGLAGVNNEQFF. The CDR3 DNA reads as TGTGCCAGCAGCGTAGGACTAGCGGGAGTAAACAATGAGCAGTTCTTC.

This clonotype was seen ten or more times. V is TRBV11-2 and J is TRBJ2-7; D call uncertain. Germline V gene lookup returns CDR1 SGHAT and CDR2 FQNNGV. The V gene lost 5 bases and the J gene lost 6 bases, with 11 bases spanning the gap. The CDR3 has 12 amino acids. CDR3 in amino acids: CASSDGVGEQYF. DNA of the CDR3: TGTGCCAGCAGCGATGGGGTGGGCGAGCAGTACTTC.

The J gene is TRBJ2-5, the V gene TRBV28; maybe TRBD2 (7 bases). The CDR3 is 16 residues long. V was trimmed by 4 bases and J by 3 bases, leaving 18 bases between them. CDR1 MDHEN and CDR2 SYDVKM come from the germline V gene. CDR3 nucleotides: TGTGCCAGCAGTTGGTCCCGGAAGGGGGGGAAAGAGACCCAGTACTTC. This codes for CASSWSRKGGKETQYF.

This clonotype was detected many times. J is TRBJ2-3 and V is TRBV6-5; D uncertain. CDR3 length: 13 amino acids. V was pared by 8 bases and J by 1 base, with 10 bases between. The germline CDR1 and CDR2 sequences are MNHEY and SVGAGI. The CDR3 coding sequence is TGTGCCAGCGGTGCCATGGGCACAGATACGCAGTATTTT. Amino acids: CASGAMGTDTQYF.

This clonotype was recorded at least ten times. The chain links TRBV24-1 to TRBJ1-5, with 7 bases lining up with TRBD1. The trim removed 3 bases at V and 0 bases at J, leaving 10 bases unmatched. The CDR3 contains 18 residues. CDR1 is KGHDR, CDR2 SFDVKD, per germline. The CDR3 spells CATSDGRDRTYSNQPQHF. The CDR3 bases are TGTGCCACCAGTGATGGCCGGGACAGAACATATAGCAATCAGCCCCAGCATTTT.

V gene TRBV9 combines with J gene TRBJ1-6, with TRBD1 as a possible D gene (5 bases). The V and J ends lost 4 bases and 1 base respectively, with 12 bases between them. The CDR3 totals 16 residues. Germline CDR1 SGDLS, CDR2 YYNGEE. This CDR3 is CASSSDRRSYNSPLHF. In DNA form, the CDR3 reads TGTGCCAGCAGCTCTGACAGACGGTCCTATAATTCACCCCTCCACTTT.

This clonotype was observed many times. The chain carries TRBV7-2 and TRBJ2-7, with a weak D call TRBD2 (6 bases). CDR1 and CDR2 from the germline V gene are SGHTA and FQGNSA. The CDR3 length is 14 residues. With 5 bases removed from V and 3 bases from J, the gap between germline ends came to 14 bases. This CDR3 is CASSPSRLDYEQYF. CDR3 nucleotide sequence: TGTGCCAGCAGCCCCTCCCGACTAGACTACGAGCAGTACTTC. The full variable domain, its missing parts supplied by reference TRBV7-2 and TRBJ2-7, is GAGVSQSPSNKVTEKGKDVELRCDPISGHTALYWYRQSLGQGLEFLIYFQGNSAPDKSGLPSDRFSAERTGGSVSTLTIQRTQQEDSAVYLCASSPSRLDYEQYFGPGTRLTVT.

This clonotype was found many times. V and J are TRBV7-8 and TRBJ2-7, with 12 bases fitting TRBD2. The CDR3 covers 18 residues. With 2 bases clipped from V and 3 bases from J, the junction kept 11 bases outside the gene matches. Germline-derived CDR1 and CDR2 are SGHVS and FQNEAQ. CDR3 coding DNA: TGTGCCAGCAGCTTACAACGGGGGCTAGCGGGGGGGGGCTACGAGCAGTACTTC. Translated: CASSLQRGLAGGGYEQYF.

This clonotype was seen ten or more times. The chain has TRBV14 and TRBJ2-7, with a possible D match to TRBD1 (5 bases). CDR3 length: 15 residues. V lost 0 bases and J lost 3, with 12 bases in between. Per germline, CDR1 SGHDN and CDR2 FVKESK. CDR3 DNA sequence: TGTGCCAGCAGCCAAGATATCTCCCAGGGCTACGAGCAGTACTTC. Residues: CASSQDISQGYEQYF.